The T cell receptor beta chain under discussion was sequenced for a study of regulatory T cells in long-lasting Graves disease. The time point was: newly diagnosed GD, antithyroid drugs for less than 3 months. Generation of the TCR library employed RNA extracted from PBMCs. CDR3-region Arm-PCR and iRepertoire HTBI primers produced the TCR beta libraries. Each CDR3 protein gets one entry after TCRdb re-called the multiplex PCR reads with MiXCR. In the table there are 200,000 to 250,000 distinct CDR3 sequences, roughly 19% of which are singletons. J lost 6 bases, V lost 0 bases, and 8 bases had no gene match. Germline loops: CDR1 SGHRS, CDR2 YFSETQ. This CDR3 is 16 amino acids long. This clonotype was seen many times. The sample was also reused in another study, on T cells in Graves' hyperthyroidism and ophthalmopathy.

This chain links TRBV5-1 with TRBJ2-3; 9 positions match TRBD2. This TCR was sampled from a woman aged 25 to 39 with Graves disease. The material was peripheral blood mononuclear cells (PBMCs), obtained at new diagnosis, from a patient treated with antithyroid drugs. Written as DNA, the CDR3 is TGCGCCAGCAGCTTGGGGCTTAGCGGGAGCGGGGATACGCAGTATTTT. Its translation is CASSLGLSGSGDTQYF.